These 30 T cell receptor beta chains share one sample of origin, sequenced in a study of identical twins. TCRdb reprocessed the 5' RACE reads via MiXCR and lists one record per CDR3 protein. This sample has 450,000 or so distinct CDR3 sequences, with approximately 24% found just once. These data were also reused for a study on T cells expressing NK-cell markers.

Input material: CD4+ T cells sorted from blood. The source of these receptors is a woman between 18 and 30 years old in good health.

The rearrangement uses TRBV12-3 or TRBV12-4 and TRBJ1-1; 9 nucleotides match TRBD1. This CDR3 has 15 amino acids. V was pared by 1 base and J by 11 bases, with 11 bases of the junction left unmatched. CDR3 nucleotides: TGTGCCAGCAGTTTAGAGTCAGGGACAGGGTTTAGTGCTTTCTTT. This encodes CASSLESGTGFSAFF.

The chain carries TRBV11-3 and TRBJ2-7, with 7 nucleotides matching TRBD2. V shed 1 base and J 2 bases; nucleotides not matched to a gene: 5. Germline CDR1 reads SGHNT; CDR2 reads YENEEA. The CDR3 sequence is 15 residues long. The CDR3 region has the DNA TGTGCCAGCAGCTTAGCGGGAGGTTTGCCCTACGAGCAGTACTTC. Translated: CASSLAGGLPYEQYF.

V and J are TRBV5-1 and TRBJ1-3; D unclear. CDR1 SGHRS and CDR2 YFSETQ come from the germline V gene. The CDR3 extends over 17 amino acids. V lost 4 bases and J 0 bases, leaving 17 bases between the germline ends. CDR3 sequence reads: CASSQEGRQLSGNTIYF. DNA for the CDR3: TGCGCCAGCAGCCAGGAGGGCCGGCAACTCTCTGGAAACACCATATATTTT.

V and J are TRBV20-1 and TRBJ2-5, with TRBD2 matching over 11 bases. V dropped 3 bases and J dropped 0; count of bases not matched to a gene: 3. Germline-derived CDR1 and CDR2 are DFQATT and SNEGSKA (reference sequence). CDR3 length: 15 residues. The CDR3 sequence is CSASGTSGNQETQYF. As DNA, the CDR3 is TGCAGTGCTAGTGGGACTAGCGGCAACCAAGAGACCCAGTACTTC.

This clonotype was seen ten or more times. The chain carries TRBV12-3 or TRBV12-4 and TRBJ2-4; 7 nucleotides align to TRBD1. J gave up 6 bases and V 7 bases, and 6 bases lay outside the gene matches. The CDR3 is made up of 13 amino acids. In DNA, the CDR3 is TGTGCCAGCATTTCAACAGGGGTAAACATTCAGTACTTC. Protein sequence: CASISTGVNIQYF.

This clonotype has just a few counts. V gene TRBV5-1 combines with J gene TRBJ1-1, with a tentative D call TRBD1 (5 bases). From germline, CDR1 is SGHRS and CDR2 YFSETQ. V was pared by 0 bases and J by 3 bases, with 15 bases between. This CDR3 contains 16 residues. This chain's CDR3 is CASSLEGNGGYTEAFF. The CDR3 nucleotides are TGCGCCAGCAGCTTGGAAGGAAACGGGGGGTACACTGAAGCTTTCTTT.

Points on this clonotype: An end of the junction differs from the germline gene, which may be a read error. The chain is built from TRBV7-7 and TRBJ2-5, with D possibly matching TRBD2 (6 bases). CDR1 is SSHAT, CDR2 FNYEAQ, per germline (reference sequence). The CDR3 runs 16 residues. DNA of the CDR3: TGTGCTAGCAGCCCTAATCTGGGACTCGGGGGAGAGACCCAGTACTTC. Translated, it gives CASSPNLGLGGETQYF. The full variable domain, its missing parts supplied by reference TRBV7-7 and TRBJ2-5, is GAGVSQSPRYKVTKRGQDVTLRCDPISSHATLYWYQQALGQGPEFLTYFNYEAQPDKSGLPSDRFSAERPEGSISTLTIQRTEQRDSAMYRCASSPNLGLGGETQYFGPGTRLLVL.

This clonotype was recorded a few times. The chain recombines TRBV10-3 with TRBJ1-5; no firm D call. The CDR3 is 14 amino acids. Trimming left V 4 bases short and J 6 bases short, with 13 bases between. The V gene's germline CDR1 is ENHRY and CDR2 SYGVKD. CDR3 nucleotides: TGTGCCATCAGTGTGGAGGGATTCAGTCAGCCCCAGCATTTT. It codes for CAISVEGFSQPQHF.

This rearrangement joins TRBV5-1 to TRBJ2-1; TRBD2 might be the D (5 bases). Looked up from germline, CDR1 is SGHRS and CDR2 is YFSETQ. This CDR3 has 14 amino acids. Deletions cut 2 bases from V and 8 bases from J, with 14 bases between. For the CDR3, the DNA is TGCGCCAGCAGCTTAGCCCTTTCCGGGGATGAGCAGTTCTTC. Its protein product is CASSLALSGDEQFF. Together with reference TRBV5-1 and TRBJ2-1, the CDR3 gives the full variable domain: KAGVTQTPRYLIKTRGQQVTLSCSPISGHRSVSWYQQTPGQGLQFLFEYFSETQRNKGNFPGRFSGRQFSNSRSEMNVSTLELGDSALYLCASSLALSGDEQFFGPGTRLTVL.

The chain links TRBV13 to TRBJ2-7, with TRBD1 identical over 8 bases. Germline CDR1 is PRHDT and CDR2 is FYEKMQ (reference sequence). Trimming at V came to 5 bases and at J to 2 bases, leaving 11 bases not matched to a gene. This CDR3 spans 16 amino acids. CDR3 in amino acids: CASSPARQGTPYEQYF. The CDR3 nucleotides are TGTGCCAGCAGCCCGGCCCGACAGGGGACCCCCTACGAGCAGTACTTC. Combining the CDR3 with reference TRBV13 and TRBJ2-7 gives the whole variable domain AAGVIQSPRHLIKEKRETATLKCYPIPRHDTVYWYQQGPGQDPQFLISFYEKMQSDKGSIPDRFSAQQFSDYHSELNMSSLELGDSALYFCASSPARQGTPYEQYFGPGTRLTVT.

This clonotype has a handful of counts. J is TRBJ2-3 and V is TRBV5-1, with a tentative D call TRBD2 (6 bases). Germline lookup yields CDR1 SGHRS and CDR2 YFSETQ. Trimming took off 1 base at V and 1 base at J, with 25 bases between the two ends. This CDR3 has 20 amino acids. CDR3 residues: CASSLYPSAFRGAGTDTQYF. The CDR3 DNA reads as TGCGCCAGCAGCTTGTATCCTAGCGCGTTTCGAGGGGCTGGCACAGATACGCAGTATTTT.

The rearrangement uses TRBV11-2 and TRBJ2-7, with D unclear. The germline gives CDR1 SGHAT, CDR2 FQNNGV. V shed 3 bases and J shed 5 bases, with 11 bases lying between them. The CDR3 runs 13 residues. In nucleotides, the CDR3 is TGTGCCAGCAGCTTTGGCCCTACGGACGAGCAGTACTTC. It codes for CASSFGPTDEQYF. The full variable domain, rest sourced from reference TRBV11-2 and TRBJ2-7, is EAGVAQSPRYKIIEKRQSVAFWCNPISGHATLYWYQQILGQGPKLLIQFQNNGVVDDSQLPKDRFSAERLKGVDSTLKIQPAKLEDSAVYLCASSFGPTDEQYFGPGTRLTVT.

This clonotype was seen more than once but under ten times. This chain connects TRBV12-3 or TRBV12-4 to TRBJ2-7; maybe TRBD2 (6 bases). The CDR3 loop spans 15 amino acids. Trimming took 7 bases from V and 7 from J, leaving 23 bases between them. The CDR3 loop reads CASIQRLEAGREQYF. The CDR3 coding sequence is TGTGCCAGCATCCAACGACTAGAGGCTGGTCGGGAGCAGTACTTC.

The table lists this clonotype with a few counts. The rearrangement links TRBV30 to TRBJ2-1; 11 positions match TRBD1. The CDR3 is 15 residues long. Germline loops: CDR1 GTSNPN, CDR2 SVGIG (reference sequence). V lost 4 bases and J lost 4; bases outside the gene matches: 6. CDR3 loop: CAWTLRDRGYNEQFF. CDR3 coding DNA: TGTGCCTGGACCCTCCGGGACAGGGGGTACAATGAGCAGTTCTTC.

This clonotype has only a few counts. The V gene is TRBV20-1, the J gene TRBJ2-7, with 7 nucleotides matching TRBD1. There are 11 residues in the CDR3. The germline V gene has CDR1 DFQATT and CDR2 SNEGSKA (reference sequence). V dropped 5 bases and J dropped 8; count of bases not matched to a gene: 6. DNA for the CDR3: TGCAGTGCTGTCACAGGGGATCAGCAGTACTTC. Protein product: CSAVTGDQQYF.

The chain joins TRBV20-1 to TRBJ1-4, with D possibly matching TRBD1 (5 bases). In germline, CDR1 is DFQATT, CDR2 SNEGSKA (reference sequence). Trimming pared 0 bases from V and 8 bases from J, leaving 10 bases between. This CDR3 has 13 residues. Here the CDR3 reads CSARDGGREKLFF. CDR3 nucleotide sequence: TGCAGTGCTAGAGATGGGGGAAGGGAAAAACTGTTTTTT.

This clonotype turned up a few times. The chain is built from TRBV19 and TRBJ2-6; D call uncertain. This CDR3 spans 14 amino acids. The V end was cut by 9 bases, the J end by 1 base, with 10 bases between. Germline CDR1 and CDR2: LNHDA and SQIVND (reference sequence). CDR3 DNA: TGTGCCAGCAAAGTAGGGTCTGGGGCCAACGTCCTGACTTTC. It translates to CASKVGSGANVLTF.

There are a few counts of this clonotype. This chain joins TRBV5-1 and TRBJ2-5; the D is unclear. The CDR3 covers 14 residues. Looked up from germline, CDR1 is SGHRS and CDR2 is YFSETQ. Trimming took off 4 bases at V and 4 bases at J, with 14 bases between the two ends. The CDR3 DNA reads as TGCGCCAGCAGCATACGACTGGGTGGAGAGACCCAGTACTTC. This encodes CASSIRLGGETQYF.

V gene TRBV5-6 combines with J gene TRBJ1-1; a possible D gene is TRBD1 (6 bases). The V gene lost 6 bases and the J gene lost 0 bases, with 15 bases spanning the gap. The germline V gene encodes CDR1 SGHDT and CDR2 YYEEEE. The CDR3 spans 15 residues. The DNA of the CDR3 is TGTGCCAGCACCTCATTTGGGGACATGAACACTGAAGCTTTCTTT. Amino acid sequence: CASTSFGDMNTEAFF.

This sequence joins TRBV20-1 and TRBJ2-7; D is unresolved. Germline V gene data show CDR1 as DFQATT and CDR2 as SNEGSKA (reference sequence). V shed 5 bases and J shed 3 bases, with 8 bases lying between them. There are 11 residues in the CDR3. DNA of the CDR3: TGCAGTGCTGGTAGTCACTACGAGCAGTACTTC. Protein sequence: CSAGSHYEQYF.

The chain carries TRBV18 and TRBJ2-7; TRBD2 aligns across 9 bases. The junction had 9 bases not matched to a gene; V was cut back by 6 bases and J by 0 bases. The CDR3 spans 16 residues. Per germline, CDR1 KGHSH and CDR2 LQKENI. CDR3 residues: CASSPISGRGSYEQYF. The CDR3, as DNA: TGTGCCAGCTCTCCTATTAGCGGGAGAGGCTCCTACGAGCAGTACTTC.

The chain is built from TRBV7-9 and TRBJ2-3, with no clear D. V was trimmed by 9 bases and J by 4 bases, leaving 8 bases between them. Germline V gives CDR1 SEHNR, CDR2 FQNEAQ (reference sequence). The CDR3 loop spans 11 amino acids. The CDR3 loop reads CASQFADTQYF. CDR3 nucleotide sequence: TGTGCCAGTCAGTTCGCAGATACGCAGTATTTT.

The chain couples TRBV7-2 to TRBJ2-1; unclear D gene. V was shortened by 1 base and J by 6 bases, with 10 bases between the two germline ends. This CDR3 contains 14 residues. CDR1 and CDR2 from the germline V gene are SGHTA and FQGNSA. The CDR3 DNA sequence: TGTGCCAGCAGCTTAGTATCTAGTGCCAATGAGCAGTTCTTC. This encodes CASSLVSSANEQFF.

This clonotype was found a few times. The rearrangement joins TRBV10-2 to TRBJ2-7; the match to TRBD2 covers 14 bases. V shed 0 bases and J 0 bases; nucleotides not matched to a gene: 7. Germline CDR1 reads WSHSY; CDR2 reads SAAADI. CDR3 length: 19 amino acids. The CDR3 loop is CASSESGLAGVVDSYEQYF. The CDR3 nucleotides are TGCGCCAGCAGTGAGTCGGGACTAGCGGGAGTTGTTGACTCCTACGAGCAGTACTTC.

J is TRBJ2-2 and V is TRBV11-2; D may be TRBD1 (5 bases). V lost 6 bases and J 1 base, leaving 12 bases between the germline ends. There are 15 residues in the CDR3. Germline CDR1 SGHAT, CDR2 FQNNGV. CDR3 coding DNA: TGTGCCAGCAGTCACAGGTACCAGAACACCGGGGAGCTGTTTTTT. The encoded protein is CASSHRYQNTGELFF.

The rearrangement uses TRBV27 and TRBJ2-2; D might be TRBD1 or TRBD2, each matching 5 bases. CDR1 is MNHEY, CDR2 SMNVEV, per germline (reference sequence). The CDR3 is 15 amino acids. V shed 6 bases and J shed 2 bases, with 13 bases lying between them. The CDR3 reads CASRARETNTGELFF. The CDR3 nucleotides read TGTGCCAGCAGGGCCAGGGAGACAAACACCGGGGAGCTGTTTTTT.

This clonotype was seen a few times. This sequence joins TRBV20-1 and TRBJ1-2; D unresolved. Trimming shortened V by 0 bases and J by 4 bases, and 15 bases separated the two germline ends. The CDR3 contains 15 residues. Germline V gene sequence: CDR1 DFQATT, CDR2 SNEGSKA (reference sequence). The DNA for the CDR3 is TGCAGTGCTAGAGATCCGGGGTCTTCGGTCTATGGCTACACCTTC. Protein sequence: CSARDPGSSVYGYTF.

There are a few counts of this clonotype. The V and J genes are TRBV19 and TRBJ1-6; D might be TRBD1 (5 bases). CDR1 and CDR2 from the germline V gene are LNHDA and SQIVND (reference sequence). This CDR3 is built from 15 residues. V shed 7 bases and J shed 6 bases, with 16 bases lying between them. The CDR3 protein is CASTPLDRPNSPLHF. CDR3 nucleotide sequence: TGTGCCAGTACTCCCCTAGACAGACCTAATTCACCCCTCCACTTT. The full variable domain, completed using reference TRBV19 and TRBJ1-6, is DGGITQSPKYLFRKEGQNVTLSCEQNLNHDAMYWYRQDPGQGLRLIYYSQIVNDFQKGDIAEGYSVSREKKESFPLTVTSAQKNPTAFYLCASTPLDRPNSPLHFGNGTRLTVT.

The chain joins TRBV7-2 to TRBJ2-7; D gene unclear. V was shortened by 6 bases and J by 0 bases, with 6 bases between the two germline ends. CDR1 SGHTA and CDR2 FQGNSA come from the germline V gene. This CDR3 has 12 amino acids. This chain's CDR3 is CASRMGSYEQYF. CDR3 bases: TGTGCCAGCAGGATGGGCTCCTACGAGCAGTACTTC.

This chain connects TRBV29-1 to TRBJ2-1, with a weak D call TRBD2 (6 bases). This CDR3 region has 13 residues. CDR1 SQVTM and CDR2 ANQGSEA come from the germline V gene. V dropped 5 bases and J dropped 7 bases, with 15 bases sitting between them. The CDR3 DNA follows: TGCAGCGTTTTCGGGAGCCACAGGAATGAGCAGTTCTTC. Translating gives CSVFGSHRNEQFF.